One sample yielded the 3 T cell receptor beta chains listed below, sequenced in a study of high-grade serous ovarian cancer treatment subgroups. Profiling relied on immunoSEQ multiplex PCR, and the TCRdb table lists in-frame clones only, not all of them. The top ten clones hold roughly 7.8% of a sample with about 1,900 clones, around four fifths of them seen once. The tumor samples were collected prior to definitive surgery or chemotherapy. The sequencing sample was made of tumor tissue. The receptors come from a human donor with high-grade serous ovarian cancer.

The rearrangement links TRBV5-4 to TRBJ2-2; D is perhaps TRBD2 (6 bases). This CDR3 spans 17 amino acids. Per the germline V gene, CDR1 is SGHNT and CDR2 is YYREEE (reference sequence). The V and J ends lost 4 bases and 2 bases respectively, with 18 bases between them. CDR3 DNA: TGTGCCAGCAGCGGGGGGACTCTCGGGGGTAACACCGGGGAGCTGTTTTTT. It encodes CASSGGTLGGNTGELFF.

The chain uses TRBV7-2 and TRBJ1-1; possibly TRBD1 for D (6 bases). V lost 3 bases to trimming and J lost 1 base, with 9 bases between them. CDR1 SGHTA and CDR2 FQGNSA come from the germline V gene. The CDR3 covers 14 residues. The CDR3 reads CASSFRQENTEAFF. The CDR3 coding sequence is TGTGCCAGCAGCTTCCGACAGGAGAACACTGAAGCTTTCTTT.

J is TRBJ1-2 and V is TRBV4-1; 9 positions match TRBD1. V trimming: 4 bases; J trimming: 5 bases; junction bases outside the gene matches: 8. The CDR3 consists of 15 residues. Germline V gene lookup returns CDR1 MGHRA and CDR2 YSYEKL. CDR3 nucleotide sequence: TGCGCCAGCAGCCTGGGGACAGGGCAGCTTTATGGCTACACCTTC. It codes for CASSLGTGQLYGYTF.